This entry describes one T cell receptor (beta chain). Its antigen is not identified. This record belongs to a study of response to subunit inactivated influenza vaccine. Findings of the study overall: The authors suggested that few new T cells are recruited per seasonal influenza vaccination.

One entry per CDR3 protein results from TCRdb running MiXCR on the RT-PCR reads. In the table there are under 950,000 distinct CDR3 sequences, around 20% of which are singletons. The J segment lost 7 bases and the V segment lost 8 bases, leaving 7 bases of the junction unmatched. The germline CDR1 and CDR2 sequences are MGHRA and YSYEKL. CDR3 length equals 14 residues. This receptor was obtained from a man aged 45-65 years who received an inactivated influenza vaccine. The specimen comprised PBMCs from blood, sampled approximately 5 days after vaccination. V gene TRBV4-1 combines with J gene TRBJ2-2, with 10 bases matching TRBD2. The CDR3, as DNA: TGCGCCAGCGGGGCTAGCGGGGGTATCGGGGAGCTGTTTTTT. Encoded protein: CASGASGGIGELFF.